This TCR beta chain appears in the sequencing data of a study of cytomegalovirus exposure and HLA in healthy donors. Primers for the PCR totalled 60 Vbeta and 13 Jbeta. The table came from immunoSEQ multiplex PCR; TCRdb's copy has only in-frame clones and leaves some out. The profile shows approximately 220,000 clones, over 80% of them singletons. This CDR3 comprises 14 residues. After removal of 4 bases from V and 7 bases from J, the junction contained 5 bases not matched to a gene. The V gene's germline CDR1 is SGHAT and CDR2 FQNNGV. This chain uses TRBV11-2 with TRBJ1-2, with 11 bases that match TRBD1. The sample comprised PBMCs. The TCR was taken from a boy aged 2 to 10 in good health and CMV-seronegative. CDR3 sequence: CASSSPDRGRGYTF. For the CDR3, the DNA is TGTGCCAGCAGCTCCCCGGACAGGGGGCGTGGCTACACCTTC.